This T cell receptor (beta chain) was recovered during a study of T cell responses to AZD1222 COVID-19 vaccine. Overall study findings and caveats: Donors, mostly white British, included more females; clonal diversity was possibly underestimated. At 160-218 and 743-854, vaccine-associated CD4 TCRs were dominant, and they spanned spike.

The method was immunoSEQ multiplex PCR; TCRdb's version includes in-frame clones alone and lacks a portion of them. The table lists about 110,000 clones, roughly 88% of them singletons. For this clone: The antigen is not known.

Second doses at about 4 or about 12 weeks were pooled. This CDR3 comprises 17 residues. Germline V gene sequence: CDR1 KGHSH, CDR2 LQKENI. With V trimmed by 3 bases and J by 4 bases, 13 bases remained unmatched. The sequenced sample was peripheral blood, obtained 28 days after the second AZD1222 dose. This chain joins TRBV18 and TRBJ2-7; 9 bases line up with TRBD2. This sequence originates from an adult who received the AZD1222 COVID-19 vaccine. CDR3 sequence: CASSPYSSSGVFYEQYF. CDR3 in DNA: TGTGCCAGCTCACCTTACTCATCTAGCGGGGTGTTTTACGAGCAGTACTTC.